These 25 T cell receptor beta chains share one sample of origin, sequenced in a study of T cell therapy after organ transplantation. These TCRs' antigens remain unknown. Stated time point: 4-8 weeks after completion of therapy. The protocol was immunoSEQ multiplex PCR, while the TCRdb copy is restricted to in-frame clones and leaves out a portion. The data contain a few thousand clones, roughly four fifths of them singletons. The specimen comprised CD8+ T cells from blood, sampled after autologous CMV-specific T cell therapy. The origin of the receptors is a human patient who had received a solid organ transplant and had CMV disease. Among the T cells, some may be from the graft donor.

This sequence joins TRBV6-5 and TRBJ1-1, with 7 bases aligning to TRBD1. The CDR3 sequence is 14 residues long. The germline V gene has CDR1 MNHEY and CDR2 SVGAGI. The V and J ends lost 4 bases and 0 bases, in that order; junction bases with no gene match: 2. The CDR3 nucleotides are TGTGCCAGCAGTTCCGGGACAGTGAACACTGAAGCTTTCTTT. It encodes CASSSGTVNTEAFF.

V usage is TRBV28 and J usage is TRBJ2-7, with no clear D. CDR3 length: 14 amino acids. V was shortened by 4 bases and J by 3 bases, with 13 bases between the two germline ends. CDR1 and CDR2 from the germline V gene are MDHEN and SYDVKM. The CDR3 DNA follows: TGTGCCAGCAGTTCCGGCACAAGCCTCTACGAGCAGTACTTC. Amino acids: CASSSGTSLYEQYF. Full variable domain (missing parts from reference TRBV28 and TRBJ2-7): DVKVTQSSRYLVKRTGEKVFLECVQDMDHENMFWYRQDPGLGLRLIYFSYDVKMKEKGDIPEGYSVSREKKERFSLILESASTNQTSMYLCASSSGTSLYEQYFGPGTRLTVT.

The chain has TRBV2 and TRBJ2-2; D not certain. This CDR3 is built from 13 residues. Germline V gene data show CDR1 as SNHLY and CDR2 as FYNNEI. Trimming left V 5 bases short and J 3 bases short, with 7 bases between. Here the CDR3 reads CASSYKDTGELFF. DNA for the CDR3: TGTGCCAGCAGTTACAAAGACACCGGGGAGCTGTTTTTT.

The chain uses TRBV4-3 and TRBJ2-2, with TRBD2 as a possible D gene (5 bases). V gave up 0 bases and J gave up 7 bases, with 12 bases separating them. The V gene's germline CDR1 is LGHNA and CDR2 YSLEER. The length of the CDR3 is 15 residues. This CDR3 reads CASSQEADLGGELFF. In DNA, the CDR3 is TGCGCCAGCAGCCAAGAAGCGGACCTGGGCGGGGAGCTGTTTTTT.

The V gene is TRBV27, the J gene TRBJ1-5; possible D gene TRBD1, 6 bases. The CDR3 extends over 16 amino acids. CDR1 MNHEY and CDR2 SMNVEV come from the germline V gene (reference sequence). V was trimmed by 2 bases and J by 0 bases, leaving 11 bases between them. CDR3 residues: CASSLGGQYSNQPQHF. DNA of the CDR3: TGTGCCAGCAGTTTAGGAGGACAGTATAGCAATCAGCCCCAGCATTTT.

The chain has TRBV13 and TRBJ2-2; D unresolved. V was clipped by 5 bases and J by 1 base, with 8 bases between them. This CDR3 has 14 amino acids. Germline CDR1 PRHDT, CDR2 FYEKMQ (reference sequence). CDR3 nucleotides: TGTGCCAGCAGCCCACCAGGGAACACCGGGGAGCTGTTTTTT. As protein: CASSPPGNTGELFF. The whole variable domain, remainder taken from reference TRBV13 and TRBJ2-2, is AAGVIQSPRHLIKEKRETATLKCYPIPRHDTVYWYQQGPGQDPQFLISFYEKMQSDKGSIPDRFSAQQFSDYHSELNMSSLELGDSALYFCASSPPGNTGELFFGEGSRLTVL.

This clone is deemed large. V and J are TRBV6-5 and TRBJ2-2; D gene ambiguous. V was clipped by 2 bases and J by 3 bases, with 4 bases between them. CDR1 and CDR2 (germline): MNHEY, SVGAGI. This CDR3 contains 13 residues. DNA of the CDR3: TGTGCCAGCAGTTACAAAGACACCGGGGAGCTGTTTTTT. Protein product: CASSYKDTGELFF.

This clone was picked up one time. V is TRBV5-1 and J is TRBJ2-3; tentatively, D is TRBD1 (5 bases). The ends were cut back, 0 bases at V and 6 bases at J, with 11 bases in the middle. This CDR3 spans 14 amino acids. Germline V gene lookup returns CDR1 SGHRS and CDR2 YFSETQ. CDR3 nucleotides: TGCGCCAGCAGCTTGGGCAGGGAATTGGATACGCAGTATTTT. Its protein product is CASSLGRELDTQYF. Filled out from reference TRBV5-1 and TRBJ2-3, the complete variable domain reads KAGVTQTPRYLIKTRGQQVTLSCSPISGHRSVSWYQQTPGQGLQFLFEYFSETQRNKGNFPGRFSGRQFSNSRSEMNVSTLELGDSALYLCASSLGRELDTQYFGPGTRLTVL.

The rearrangement links TRBV7-3 to TRBJ1-1; D not resolved. The length of the CDR3 is 15 residues. Germline V CDR1 and CDR2: SGHTA, FQGTGA. The V and J ends lost 8 bases and 0 bases respectively, with 16 bases between them. The CDR3 reads CASGNPRQMNTEAFF. The CDR3 DNA follows: TGTGCCAGCGGGAACCCCAGGCAGATGAACACTGAAGCTTTCTTT. Drawing the rest from reference TRBV7-3 and TRBJ1-1, the complete variable domain is GAGVSQTPSNKVTEKGKYVELRCDPISGHTALYWYRQSLGQGPEFLIYFQGTGAADDSGLPNDRFFAVRPEGSVSTLKIQRTERGDSAVYLCASGNPRQMNTEAFFGQGTRLTVV.

The chain has TRBV7-9 and TRBJ1-5; D call uncertain. The germline V gene has CDR1 SEHNR and CDR2 FQNEAQ (reference sequence). Trimming removed 1 base at V and 5 bases at J, with 9 bases between. There are 14 residues in the CDR3. Written as DNA, the CDR3 is TGTGCCAGCAGCTTAGTAGGGAGTGATCAGCCCCAGCATTTT. It codes for CASSLVGSDQPQHF.

The rearrangement links TRBV30 to TRBJ2-7; D is perhaps TRBD1 (7 bases). The V gene lost 2 bases and the J gene lost 7 bases, with 12 bases spanning the gap. The CDR3 consists of 12 residues. The V gene's germline CDR1 is GTSNPN and CDR2 SVGIG (reference sequence). The CDR3 reads CAWSLQGREQYF. Here the CDR3 DNA reads TGTGCCTGGAGTCTACAGGGGAGGGAGCAGTACTTC.

The V call is TRBV28, the J call TRBJ2-1; possible D gene TRBD2, 6 bases. CDR3 length: 13 amino acids. V lost 3 bases, J lost 7 bases, and 10 bases lay in between. Germline-derived CDR1 and CDR2 are MDHEN and SYDVKM. CDR3 sequence reads: CASSFRERNEQFF. The CDR3 DNA sequence: TGTGCCAGCAGTTTTCGGGAGAGGAATGAGCAGTTCTTC.

This clone was counted a few times. The rearrangement links TRBV4-3 to TRBJ2-7; 8 bases map to TRBD2. Germline trimming cut 0 bases from V and 6 bases from J; bases unmatched to any gene: 13. The CDR3 is 17 amino acids. Germline V lookup: CDR1 LGHNA, CDR2 YSLEER. DNA of the CDR3: TGCGCCAGCAGCCAAGATGAGGGGCGGACTAGCATCCCCGAGCAGTACTTC. Its translation: CASSQDEGRTSIPEQYF.

The J gene is TRBJ1-6, the V gene TRBV2; 9 bases align to TRBD1. Germline V gene data show CDR1 as SNHLY and CDR2 as FYNNEI. Germline trimming cut 2 bases from V and 10 bases from J; bases unmatched to any gene: 15. The CDR3 is 18 amino acids. CDR3 DNA: TGTGCCAGCAGTGAAACCGGGACAGGGCTAGGCTGGCTCTCACCCCTCCACTTT. It translates to CASSETGTGLGWLSPLHF.

The DNA of the CDR3 is TGTGCCAGCAGCGACGAGGCCGGCGGTACGGGTGGGTATGAGCAGTTCTTC. Amino acid sequence: CASSDEAGGTGGYEQFF. The chain employs TRBV9 and TRBJ2-1; unclear D gene. The CDR3 is made up of 17 amino acids. The germline CDR1 and CDR2 sequences are SGDLS and YYNGEE. V dropped 3 bases and J dropped 8 bases, with 24 bases sitting between them.

This chain uses TRBV6-1 with TRBJ2-7; D remains ambiguous. The CDR3 runs to 11 residues. Germline values: CDR1 MNHNS, CDR2 SASEGT. V lost 4 bases and J 4 bases, leaving 5 bases between the germline ends. CDR3 sequence: CASSAIYEQYF. The CDR3 nucleotides read TGTGCCAGCAGTGCTATTTACGAGCAGTACTTC.

V usage is TRBV6-1 and J usage is TRBJ2-1; D tentatively reads TRBD1 or TRBD2 (5 bases each). This CDR3 is built from 15 residues. Germline values: CDR1 MNHNS, CDR2 SASEGT. Trimming pared 4 bases from V and 2 bases from J, leaving 12 bases between. The CDR3 nucleotides are TGTGCCAGCAGTGCGGTCGGGGCCGCCTACAATGAGCAGTTCTTC. Protein: CASSAVGAAYNEQFF.

In DNA form, the CDR3 reads TGCGCCAGCCGCCCAGCCCTGAGGGGTGAAGCTTTCTTT. This sequence encodes CASRPALRGEAFF. The chain links TRBV10-2 to TRBJ1-1, with a tentative D call TRBD1 (5 bases). V lost 8 bases and J 7 bases, leaving 17 bases between the germline ends. The germline CDR1 and CDR2 sequences are WSHSY and SAAADI. The CDR3 sequence is 13 residues long.

The V gene is TRBV30, the J gene TRBJ1-4; TRBD1 matches 9 bases. CDR3 size: 14 residues. The V and J ends lost 1 base and 7 bases, in that order; junction bases with no gene match: 4. Germline loops: CDR1 GTSNPN, CDR2 SVGIG (reference sequence). DNA for the CDR3: TGTGCCTGGAGTGGACCGGGACAGGGTGAAAAACTGTTTTTT. Residues: CAWSGPGQGEKLFF.

CDR3 protein: CASSLVLAGEVKPRFWETQYF. The CDR3 coding sequence is TGCGCCAGCAGCTTGGTCCTAGCGGGGGAGGTCAAACCTAGGTTTTGGGAGACCCAGTACTTC. The J gene is TRBJ2-5, the V gene TRBV5-1; 10 positions match TRBD2. The CDR3 spans 21 residues. Germline CDR1 SGHRS, CDR2 YFSETQ. The trim removed 0 bases at V and 5 bases at J, leaving 22 bases unmatched.

This clone was seen a handful of times. One end of the junction is discordant with germline, which a read error may explain. The chain employs TRBV7-9 and TRBJ2-5, with D perhaps matching TRBD1 (6 bases). This CDR3 has 12 residues. The germline V gene encodes CDR1 SEHNR and CDR2 FQNEAQ (reference sequence). The CDR3: CASSFSNMDRNF. The CDR3 DNA reads as TGTGCCAGCAGCTTTTCGAACATGGACAGAAACTTC.

The J gene is TRBJ2-1, the V gene TRBV2; the match to TRBD2 covers 7 bases. Trimming took 3 bases from V and 9 from J; bases not matched to a gene: 14. This CDR3 has 16 amino acids. Germline assignment: CDR1 SNHLY and CDR2 FYNNEI. The CDR3 region is CASSEGLLPPRGEQFF. The CDR3 nucleotides are TGTGCCAGCAGTGAGGGACTACTCCCTCCCCGAGGTGAGCAGTTCTTC.

This clone showed up just a few times. J is TRBJ1-2 and V is TRBV28; perhaps TRBD1 as D (6 bases). The CDR3 covers 14 residues. Germline V lookup: CDR1 MDHEN, CDR2 SYDVKM. V dropped 3 bases and J dropped 8 bases, with 16 bases sitting between them. CDR3 in amino acids: CASSFLTGYGGYTF. The CDR3 DNA follows: TGTGCCAGCAGTTTTTTAACAGGGTATGGAGGCTACACCTTC.

The chain is built from TRBV2 and TRBJ1-1; maybe TRBD1 (5 bases). Trimming removed 6 bases from V and 1 base from J, with 15 bases in between. CDR1 SNHLY and CDR2 FYNNEI come from the germline V gene. This CDR3 spans 15 amino acids. In DNA form, the CDR3 reads TGTGCCAGCAGAACGCCCGGGACTGCGAACACTGAAGCTTTCTTT. This sequence encodes CASRTPGTANTEAFF.

J is TRBJ2-1 and V is TRBV9, with TRBD2 matching 9 bases. The germline gives CDR1 SGDLS, CDR2 YYNGEE. The junction had 3 bases not matched to a gene; V was cut back by 2 bases and J by 9 bases. The CDR3 length is 13 residues. The CDR3 nucleotides are TGTGCCAGCAGCGTGAAAGCGGGAGGTGAGCAGTTCTTC. It encodes CASSVKAGGEQFF. Together with reference TRBV9 and TRBJ2-1, the CDR3 gives the full variable domain: DSGVTQTPKHLITATGQRVTLRCSPRSGDLSVYWYQQSLDQGLQFLIQYYNGEERAKGNILERFSAQQFPDLHSELNLSSLELGDSALYFCASSVKAGGEQFFGPGTRLTVL.